One sample yielded the 16 T cell receptor beta chains listed below, sequenced in a study of T cell responses to AZD1222 COVID-19 vaccine (dated by TCRdb to the early 2020s). Library prep was done by the immunoSEQ multiplex PCR assay. TCRdb took this table from immuneACCESS and kept in-frame rearrangements with V and J called. Such tables lack part of the clones; where checked against another copy, unresolved V genes explain under half of the gap, and the rest is unexplained. Across this sample there are roughly 100,000 clones, with around 80% seen only once. More than 4.5% of the sample belongs to the ten largest clones. In light of the paper, this sample's time point label describes: baseline before first vaccination. Sequenced here: peripheral blood, sampled on day 0 of AZD1222 vaccination. The receptors stem from an adult in good health.

The rearrangement links TRBV5-1 to TRBJ2-5, with D hard to call. The CDR3 length is 15 residues. Per the germline V gene, CDR1 is SGHRS and CDR2 is YFSETQ. V was clipped by 4 bases and J by 2 bases, with 15 bases between them. The DNA of the CDR3 is TGCGCCAGCAGCCGCTCCCTGATGCCACAAGAGACCCAGTACTTC. It translates to CASSRSLMPQETQYF.

The chain recombines TRBV30 with TRBJ2-7; maybe TRBD2 (5 bases). The CDR3 runs to 12 residues. The germline V gene has CDR1 GTSNPN and CDR2 SVGIG (reference sequence). Trimming removed 5 bases at V and 4 bases at J, with 12 bases between. The CDR3 coding sequence is TGTGCCTGGGGCGGGTCCCAGTACGAGCAGTACTTC. Residues: CAWGGSQYEQYF.

The rearrangement links TRBV2 to TRBJ1-1, with 7 bases lining up with TRBD1. In germline, CDR1 is SNHLY, CDR2 FYNNEI. V was pared by 7 bases and J by 8 bases, with 7 bases of the junction left unmatched. The CDR3 is made up of 12 amino acids. The CDR3 bases are TGTGCCAGCAACCTCGACAGGGACGAAGCTTTCTTT. This translates into CASNLDRDEAFF.

The chain joins TRBV18 to TRBJ1-1; D perhaps matches TRBD1 (6 bases). Germline lookup yields CDR1 KGHSH and CDR2 LQKENI. Trimming left V 2 bases short and J 4 bases short, with 11 bases between. The CDR3 is 14 amino acids. The CDR3 DNA follows: TGTGCCAGCTCACCAAAAACACAGGGCACTGAAGCTTTCTTT. It yields the protein CASSPKTQGTEAFF.

The J gene is TRBJ2-3, the V gene TRBV2; the D is unclear. This CDR3 spans 15 amino acids. V was clipped by 7 bases and J by 0 bases, with 14 bases between them. CDR1 and CDR2 (germline): SNHLY, FYNNEI. The CDR3 DNA reads TGTGCCAGCATGGAAACTGATTCTAGCACAGATACGCAGTATTTT. It is translated as CASMETDSSTDTQYF.

The rearrangement uses TRBV6-4 and TRBJ2-6; D call uncertain. The V and J ends lost 4 bases and 1 base respectively, with 8 bases between them. The V gene's germline CDR1 is MRHNA and CDR2 SNTAGT. CDR3 length: 15 residues. This CDR3 is CASSAGSSGANVLTF. The CDR3 DNA is TGTGCCAGCAGTGCCGGGTCGTCTGGGGCCAACGTCCTGACTTTC.

The chain is built from TRBV6-2 or TRBV6-3 and TRBJ2-7; D unresolved. V was pared by 2 bases and J by 3 bases, with 8 bases between. The CDR3 has 13 amino acids. Germline assignment: CDR1 MNHEY and CDR2 SVGEGT. CDR3 DNA sequence: TGTGCCAGCAGTTACGTAGGAATCTACGAGCAGTACTTC. Encoded protein: CASSYVGIYEQYF.

The rearrangement links TRBV11-3 to TRBJ1-1, with D possibly matching TRBD1 (5 bases). V lost 1 base and J lost 4, with 7 bases in between. There are 13 residues in the CDR3. Germline lookup yields CDR1 SGHNT and CDR2 YENEEA. As DNA, the CDR3 is TGTGCCAGCAGCTTAGCCGGGGGCACTGAAGCTTTCTTT. This gives the protein CASSLAGGTEAFF. The variable domain in full, with the rest retrieved from reference TRBV11-3 and TRBJ1-1, is EAGVVQSPRYKIIEKKQPVAFWCNPISGHNTLYWYLQNLGQGPELLIRYENEEAVDDSQLPKDRFSAERLKGVDSTLKIQPAELGDSAVYLCASSLAGGTEAFFGQGTRLTVV.

The gene calls are TRBV12-5 and TRBJ2-7, with 7 bases fitting TRBD1. V shed 0 bases, J shed 4 bases, and the junction held 9 bases outside the gene matches. In germline, CDR1 is LGHNT, CDR2 FRNRAP. This CDR3 spans 16 amino acids. The CDR3 reads CASGLVPGTVNYEQYF. CDR3 nucleotide sequence: TGTGCTAGTGGTTTGGTACCGGGGACAGTAAATTACGAGCAGTACTTC.

The chain combines TRBV12-3 or TRBV12-4 with TRBJ1-6; a weak D match, TRBD1 (5 bases). CDR3 size: 13 residues. The V gene lost 6 bases and the J gene lost 10 bases, with 13 bases spanning the gap. The CDR3 loop is CASSNYRQSPLHF. In DNA, the CDR3 is TGTGCCAGCAGCAACTACAGACAGTCACCCCTCCACTTT.

The chain combines TRBV7-6 with TRBJ2-7, with a tentative D call TRBD1 (6 bases). The CDR3 has 15 amino acids. The germline V gene encodes CDR1 SGHVS and CDR2 FNYEAQ. Trimming cost V 5 bases and J 3 bases, with 17 bases left between them. This CDR3 reads CASSLEGQSIYEQYF. The CDR3 region has the DNA TGTGCCAGCAGCCTAGAAGGACAGTCAATCTACGAGCAGTACTTC.

V gene TRBV4-2 combines with J gene TRBJ2-3; no clear D. Trimming took 0 bases from V and 4 from J, leaving 8 bases between them. Germline CDR1 is LGHNA and CDR2 is YNFKEQ. The CDR3 totals 14 residues. The CDR3 protein is CASSQELLSDTQYF. The CDR3 DNA reads TGTGCCAGCAGCCAAGAACTTCTTTCAGATACGCAGTATTTT.

This chain joins TRBV7-2 and TRBJ2-1, with TRBD1 identical over 12 bases. CDR1 and CDR2 from the germline V gene are SGHTA and FQGNSA. V gave up 10 bases and J gave up 12 bases; unmatched junction bases: 10. The CDR3 consists of 13 residues. The CDR3 nucleotides are TGTGCCATCTTCCGGGACAGGGGGCTCGTGCAGTTCTTC. It is translated as CAIFRDRGLVQFF.

This clone came up once. In DNA form, the CDR3 reads TGTGCCAGCAGCTTATGGACTAGCGGAACAGATACGCAGTATTTT. It yields the protein CASSLWTSGTDTQYF. The chain joins TRBV11-2 to TRBJ2-3, with 10 bases lining up with TRBD2. The V segment lost 2 bases and the J segment 3 bases; nucleotides outside the gene matches: 2. CDR3 length equals 15 residues. Germline assignment: CDR1 SGHAT and CDR2 FQNNGV.

The count of this clone is one. The rearrangement links TRBV7-8 to TRBJ2-4; D is perhaps TRBD1 or TRBD2 (5 bases each). V was trimmed by 5 bases and J by 8 bases, leaving 10 bases between them. Germline CDR1 is SGHVS and CDR2 is FQNEAQ. The CDR3 has 12 amino acids. Here the CDR3 DNA reads TGTGCCAGCAGCCTGGGACGTGACATTCAGTACTTC. It codes for CASSLGRDIQYF. The variable domain in full, completed from reference TRBV7-8 and TRBJ2-4, reads GAGVSQSPRYKVAKRGQDVALRCDPISGHVSLFWYQQALGQGPEFLTYFQNEAQLDKSGLPSDRFFAERPEGSVSTLKIQRTQQEDSAVYLCASSLGRDIQYFGAGTRLSVL.

With regard to this clone: The same CDR3 can be traced to other DNA sequences in this sample. The genes are TRBV5-1 and TRBJ1-2, with 7 nucleotides matching TRBD1. V shed 0 bases, J shed 4 bases, and the junction held 0 bases outside the gene matches. The CDR3 loop spans 13 amino acids. Germline CDR1 and CDR2: SGHRS and YFSETQ. The CDR3 DNA follows: TGCGCCAGCAGCTTGGACAGGGGCTATGGCTACACCTTC. Translated: CASSLDRGYGYTF.